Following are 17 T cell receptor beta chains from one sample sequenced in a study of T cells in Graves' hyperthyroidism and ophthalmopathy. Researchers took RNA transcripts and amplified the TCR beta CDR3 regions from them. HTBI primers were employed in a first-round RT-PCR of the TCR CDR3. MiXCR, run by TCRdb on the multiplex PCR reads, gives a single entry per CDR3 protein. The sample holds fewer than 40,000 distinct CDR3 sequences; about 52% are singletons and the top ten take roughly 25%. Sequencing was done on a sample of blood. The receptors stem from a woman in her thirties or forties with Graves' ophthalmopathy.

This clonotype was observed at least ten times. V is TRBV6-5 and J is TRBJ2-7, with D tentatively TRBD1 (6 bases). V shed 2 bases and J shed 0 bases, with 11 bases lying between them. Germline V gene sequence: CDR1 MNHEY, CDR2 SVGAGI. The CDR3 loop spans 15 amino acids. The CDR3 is CASSYDGQSSYEQYF. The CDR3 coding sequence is TGTGCCAGCAGTTACGACGGACAGAGCTCCTACGAGCAGTACTTC.

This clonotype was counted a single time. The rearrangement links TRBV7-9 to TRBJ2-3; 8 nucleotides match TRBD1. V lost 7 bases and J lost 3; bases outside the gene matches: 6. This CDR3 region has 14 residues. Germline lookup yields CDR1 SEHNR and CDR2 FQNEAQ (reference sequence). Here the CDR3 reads CASNWQGATDTQYF. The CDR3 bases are TGTGCCAGCAATTGGCAGGGGGCAACAGATACGCAGTATTTT.

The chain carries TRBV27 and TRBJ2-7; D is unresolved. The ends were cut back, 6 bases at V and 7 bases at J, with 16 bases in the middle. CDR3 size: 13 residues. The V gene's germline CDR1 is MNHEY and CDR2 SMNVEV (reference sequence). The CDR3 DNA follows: TGTGCCAGCAGCCTCGGTTCCTACAATGAGCAGTACTTC. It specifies CASSLGSYNEQYF.

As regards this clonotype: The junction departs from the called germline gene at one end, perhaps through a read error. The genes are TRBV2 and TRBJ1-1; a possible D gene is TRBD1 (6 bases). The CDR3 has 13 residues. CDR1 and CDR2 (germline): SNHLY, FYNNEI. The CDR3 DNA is TGCGCCACCTCGGGGACACCCATGCCTGAAGCTTTCTTT. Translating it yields CATSGTPMPEAFF.

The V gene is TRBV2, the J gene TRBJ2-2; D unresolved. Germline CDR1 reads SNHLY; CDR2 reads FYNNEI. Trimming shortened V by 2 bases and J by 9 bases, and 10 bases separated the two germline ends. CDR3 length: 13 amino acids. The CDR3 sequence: CASSELETRELFF. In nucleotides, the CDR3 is TGTGCCAGCAGTGAACTCGAAACCAGGGAGCTGTTTTTT.

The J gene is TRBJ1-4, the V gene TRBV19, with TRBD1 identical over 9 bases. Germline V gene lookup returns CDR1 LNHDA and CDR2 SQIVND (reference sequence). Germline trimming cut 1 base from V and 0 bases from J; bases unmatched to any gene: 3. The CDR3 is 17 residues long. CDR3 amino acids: CASSIGRTGATNEKLFF. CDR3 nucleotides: TGTGCCAGTAGTATAGGAAGGACAGGGGCAACTAATGAAAAACTGTTTTTT.

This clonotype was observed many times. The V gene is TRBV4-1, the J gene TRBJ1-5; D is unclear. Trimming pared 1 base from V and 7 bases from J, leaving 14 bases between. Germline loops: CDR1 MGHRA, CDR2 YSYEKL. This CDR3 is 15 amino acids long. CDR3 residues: CASSQVLVLGQPQHF. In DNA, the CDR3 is TGCGCCAGCAGCCAAGTTCTTGTACTGGGGCAGCCCCAGCATTTT.

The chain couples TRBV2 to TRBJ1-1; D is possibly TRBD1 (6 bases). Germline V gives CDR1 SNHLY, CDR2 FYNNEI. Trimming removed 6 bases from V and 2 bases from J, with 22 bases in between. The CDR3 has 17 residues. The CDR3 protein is CASSTPGHRELNTEAFF. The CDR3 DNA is TGTGCCAGCAGCACCCCGGGACACCGAGAATTAAACACTGAAGCTTTCTTT.

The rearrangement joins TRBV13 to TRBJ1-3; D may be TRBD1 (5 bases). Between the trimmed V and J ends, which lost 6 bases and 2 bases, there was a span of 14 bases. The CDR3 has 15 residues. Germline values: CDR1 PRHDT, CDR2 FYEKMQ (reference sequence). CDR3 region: CASRPAGVAGNTIYF. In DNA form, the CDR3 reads TGTGCCAGCAGACCGGCGGGGGTTGCTGGAAACACCATATATTTT.

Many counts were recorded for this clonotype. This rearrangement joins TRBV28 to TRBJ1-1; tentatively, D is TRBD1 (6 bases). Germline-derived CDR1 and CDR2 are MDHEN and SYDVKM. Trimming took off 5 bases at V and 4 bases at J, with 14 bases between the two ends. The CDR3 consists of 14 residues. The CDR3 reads CASSRTAGATEAFF. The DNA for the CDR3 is TGTGCCAGCAGTCGGACCGCAGGGGCCACTGAAGCTTTCTTT.

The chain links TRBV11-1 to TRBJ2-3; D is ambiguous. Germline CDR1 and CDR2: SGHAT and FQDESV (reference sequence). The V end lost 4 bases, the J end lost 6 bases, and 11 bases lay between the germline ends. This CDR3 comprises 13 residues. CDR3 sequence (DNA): TGTGCCAGCAGCTCCACGCGTGGGGATACGCAGTATTTT. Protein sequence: CASSSTRGDTQYF.

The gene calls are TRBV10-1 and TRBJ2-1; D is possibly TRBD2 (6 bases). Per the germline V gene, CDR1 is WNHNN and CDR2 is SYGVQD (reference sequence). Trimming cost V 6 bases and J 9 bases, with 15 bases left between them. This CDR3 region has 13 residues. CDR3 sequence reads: CASSGSPAGEQFF. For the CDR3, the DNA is TGCGCCAGCAGCGGGAGCCCCGCGGGTGAGCAGTTCTTC.

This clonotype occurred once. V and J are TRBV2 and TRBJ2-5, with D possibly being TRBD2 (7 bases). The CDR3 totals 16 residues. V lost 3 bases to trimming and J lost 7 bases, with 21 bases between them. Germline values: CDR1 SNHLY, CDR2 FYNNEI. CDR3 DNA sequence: TGTGCCAGCAGTGAGTTGGATGGGGGGGCCCGCACGACCCAGTACTTC. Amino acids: CASSELDGGARTTQYF.

The CDR3 protein is CASKTTGATNEQFF. CDR3 sequence (DNA): TGTGCCAGTAAAACGACAGGGGCAACTAATGAGCAGTTCTTC. The chain combines TRBV19 with TRBJ2-1, with 8 bases fitting TRBD1. CDR3 length: 14 amino acids. The V and J ends lost 7 bases and 7 bases, in that order; junction bases with no gene match: 9. CDR1 is LNHDA and CDR2 is SQIVND in the germline V gene (reference sequence).

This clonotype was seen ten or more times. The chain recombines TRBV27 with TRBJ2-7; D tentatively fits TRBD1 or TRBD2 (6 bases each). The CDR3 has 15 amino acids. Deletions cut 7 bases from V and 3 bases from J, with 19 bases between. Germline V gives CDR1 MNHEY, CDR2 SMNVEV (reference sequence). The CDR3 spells CASTLRGDLGYEQYF. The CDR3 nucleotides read TGTGCCAGCACCTTGAGGGGGGACCTCGGCTACGAGCAGTACTTC.

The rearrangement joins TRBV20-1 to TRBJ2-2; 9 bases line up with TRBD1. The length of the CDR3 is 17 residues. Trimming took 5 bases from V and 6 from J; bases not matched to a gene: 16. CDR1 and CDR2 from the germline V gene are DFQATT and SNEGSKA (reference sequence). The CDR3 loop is CSAPDLTGTGFPGELFF. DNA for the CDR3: TGCAGTGCTCCAGATCTTACCGGGACAGGGTTTCCCGGGGAGCTGTTTTTT.

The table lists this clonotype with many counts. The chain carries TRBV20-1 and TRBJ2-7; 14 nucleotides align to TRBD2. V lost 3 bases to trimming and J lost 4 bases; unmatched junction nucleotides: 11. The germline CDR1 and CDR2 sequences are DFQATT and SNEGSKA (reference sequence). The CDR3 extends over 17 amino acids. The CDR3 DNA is TGCAGTGCTAGCGGACTAGCGGGGGGCCAGGCTGCTTACGAGCAGTACTTC. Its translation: CSASGLAGGQAAYEQYF.